These T cell receptor beta chains were read from a single sample in a study of CD8 T cells in Susac syndrome. In TCRdb, the immunoSEQ multiplex PCR reads were re-called with MiXCR into one record per CDR3 protein. Of about 440,000 distinct CDR3 sequences in the sample, approximately 85% are singletons; the top ten hold about 0.12%. Sequenced input: CD8+ T cells from PBMCs. The receptors come from a human donor with multiple sclerosis. The CDR3 runs from the conserved cysteine through the conserved F or W. A D gene is named only where the DNA matches it firmly. For some rows the clone size is stated as once, few or many, or as a class when expanded; others skip it.

clone size,J gene,D gene,V gene,CDR3 protein,CDR3 DNA
.,TRBJ2-3,TRBD1,TRBV30,CAWRDLTGVSTDTQYF,TGTGCCTGGAGGGACCTAACAGGGGTTAGCACAGATACGCAGTATTTT
.,TRBJ2-5,.,TRBV27,CASSPFGGETQYF,TGTGCCAGCAGTCCGTTCGGAGGAGAGACCCAGTACTTC
.,TRBJ1-5,.,TRBV4-1,CASSQEVGDGQPQHF,TGCGCCAGCAGCCAAGAGGTAGGGGATGGTCAGCCCCAGCATTTT
.,TRBJ1-1,.,TRBV3-1,CASSPTDGNTEAFF,TGTGCCAGCAGCCCCACCGACGGGAACACTGAAGCTTTCTTT
.,TRBJ2-7,.,TRBV7-8,CASSPPGSPYEQYF,TGTGCCAGCAGCCCCCCCGGGAGTCCTTACGAGCAGTACTTC
.,TRBJ2-5,.,TRBV6-5,CASSYSKLLGQETQYF,TGTGCCAGCAGTTACTCGAAGTTATTAGGCCAAGAGACCCAGTACTTC
few,TRBJ2-2,.,TRBV15,CATSSGRGDTGELFF,TGTGCCACCAGCAGTGGCAGAGGGGACACCGGGGAGCTGTTTTTT
.,TRBJ2-7,.,TRBV27,CASSFWRATSSYEQYF,TGTGCCAGCAGTTTTTGGCGGGCCACGAGCTCCTACGAGCAGTACTTC
.,TRBJ1-2,TRBD1,TRBV5-4,CASSPPGQANYGYTF,TGTGCCAGCAGTCCACCCGGACAGGCCAACTATGGCTACACCTTC
.,TRBJ2-7,TRBD1,TRBV27,CASRLGGQGYEQYF,TGTGCCAGCCGGCTCGGGGGACAGGGGTACGAGCAGTACTTC
.,TRBJ2-1,TRBD2,TRBV27,CASSPSGGDFYNEQFF,TGTGCCAGCAGTCCTAGCGGGGGGGATTTTTACAATGAGCAGTTCTTC
.,TRBJ1-3,TRBD1,TRBV27,CASRGTDRATGNTIYF,TGTGCCAGCAGAGGAACCGACAGGGCCACTGGAAACACCATATATTTT
once,TRBJ2-1,.,TRBV6-4,CASSKTGTGGDEQFF,TGTGCCAGCAGTAAAACCGGGACTGGGGGCGATGAGCAGTTCTTC
.,TRBJ2-1,.,TRBV27,CASRNGGMNEQFF,TGTGCCAGCAGGAACGGGGGAATGAATGAGCAGTTCTTC
.,TRBJ2-2,.,TRBV9,CASSGPWEALSGELFF,TGTGCCAGCAGCGGGCCCTGGGAGGCATTGTCCGGGGAGCTGTTTTTT
.,TRBJ2-1,TRBD2,TRBV5-1,CASSVTSGVGNEQFF,TGCGCCAGCAGCGTTACTAGCGGGGTGGGCAATGAGCAGTTCTTC
.,TRBJ2-1,.,TRBV27,CASSLLAGSYNEQFF,TGTGCCAGCAGTTTATTGGCCGGTTCCTACAATGAGCAGTTCTTC
.,TRBJ1-2,.,TRBV19,CASSIDLGGSGIYGYTF,TGTGCCAGTAGTATCGATCTAGGTGGATCCGGGATCTACGGCTACACCTTC
.,TRBJ1-5,TRBD1,TRBV27,CASSPWTGGDQPQHF,TGTGCCAGCAGTCCCTGGACAGGGGGCGATCAGCCCCAGCATTTT
.,TRBJ1-1,.,TRBV5-1,CASRSGVWLSTEAFF,TGCGCCAGCAGGTCAGGGGTTTGGTTAAGCACTGAAGCTTTCTTT
.,TRBJ1-4,TRBD1,TRBV30,CAWSEGTGGNEKLFF,TGTGCCTGGAGCGAGGGGACAGGGGGGAATGAAAAACTGTTTTTT
.,TRBJ1-2,.,TRBV5-4,CASSGGVLAYGYTF,TGTGCCAGCAGCGGAGGGGTTTTGGCCTATGGCTACACCTTC
.,TRBJ2-3,.,TRBV7-9,CASSSLAQGTQYF,TGTGCCAGCAGCTCACTAGCCCAGGGTACGCAGTATTTT
.,TRBJ1-1,.,TRBV6-6,CASSYSTETKGAFF,TGTGCCAGCAGTTACTCGACAGAGACTAAAGGAGCTTTCTTT